This T cell receptor beta chain was recovered during a study of T cell responses to AZD1222 COVID-19 vaccine. Points from the study as a whole: Sampled repertoires all dated from after the peak T cell response.

Notes on this clone: Its specificity is unknown.

Germline V gives CDR1 DFQATT, CDR2 SNEGSKA (reference sequence). V was pared by 3 bases and J by 5 bases, with 17 bases between. The CDR3 length is 15 residues. Sequencing was performed with immunoSEQ multiplex PCR; in TCRdb, only in-frame clones are kept and a portion is missing. The table records fewer than 110,000 clones, about nine tenths of them present only once. The source was peripheral blood, collected on day 0 of AZD1222 vaccination. The chain combines TRBV20-1 with TRBJ1-5, with D possibly matching TRBD1 (5 bases). The source of this sequence is an adult in good health. CDR3 amino acids: CSASFLGVWDQPQHF. CDR3 nucleotides: TGCAGTGCTAGTTTTTTGGGGGTTTGGGATCAGCCCCAGCATTTT.